This entry lists 31 T cell receptor beta chains sequenced from one sample in a study of blood T cell repertoires in COVID-19. Clones were sequenced by immunoSEQ multiplex PCR, and TCRdb holds only the in-frame ones, with some missing. The sample includes 95,000 to 100,000 clones, around 87% of them seen just once. Material for sequencing was peripheral blood. These receptors all come from a woman in her 30s with acute or convalescent COVID-19.

The chain employs TRBV4-1 and TRBJ1-6; TRBD1 is a possible D gene (5 bases). Trimming removed 0 bases from V and 3 bases from J, with 18 bases in between. CDR3 length: 19 amino acids. The germline CDR1 and CDR2 sequences are MGHRA and YSYEKL. The CDR3 DNA reads as TGCGCCAGCAGCCAAGATTGGCCGGCGGGGGGGGACTATAATTCACCCCTCCACTTT. Protein: CASSQDWPAGGDYNSPLHF.

In DNA, the CDR3 is TGTGCCAGCAGTTTAAAGGTTGGGAGCTATGGCTACACCTTC. It is translated as CASSLKVGSYGYTF. This chain links TRBV27 with TRBJ1-2; unclear D gene. CDR3 length: 14 residues. Germline lookup yields CDR1 MNHEY and CDR2 SMNVEV (reference sequence). V was pared by 2 bases and J by 4 bases, with 11 bases between.

The chain joins TRBV7-9 to TRBJ1-6, with D possibly matching TRBD1 (5 bases). V shed 4 bases and J shed 10 bases, with 11 bases lying between them. The CDR3 extends over 13 amino acids. In germline, CDR1 is SEHNR, CDR2 FQNEAQ (reference sequence). In nucleotides, the CDR3 is TGTGCCAGCAGCTCCGGGGGGGAATCACCCCTCCACTTT. Protein product: CASSSGGESPLHF.

The gene calls are TRBV6-5 and TRBJ1-6, with unresolved D. CDR1 MNHEY and CDR2 SVGAGI come from the germline V gene. Trimming cost V 7 bases and J 8 bases, with 18 bases left between them. The CDR3 loop spans 15 amino acids. As DNA, the CDR3 is TGTGCCAGCAAATTGACCGACATTGGGTATTCACCCCTCCACTTT. Its translation is CASKLTDIGYSPLHF.

The chain recombines TRBV5-1 with TRBJ1-3; D gene unclear. CDR1 is SGHRS, CDR2 YFSETQ, per germline. There are 16 residues in the CDR3. Between the trimmed V and J ends, which lost 1 base and 0 bases, there was a span of 11 bases. The CDR3 sequence: CASSLPGGSSGNTIYF. CDR3 DNA: TGCGCCAGCAGCTTGCCAGGTGGGAGCTCTGGAAACACCATATATTTT.

The J gene is TRBJ2-3, the V gene TRBV5-1, with 7 nucleotides matching TRBD2. The trim removed 4 bases at V and 1 base at J, leaving 12 bases unmatched. CDR1 is SGHRS and CDR2 is YFSETQ in the germline V gene. This CDR3 contains 17 residues. The CDR3 loop is CASSPNLRDYRTDTQYF. CDR3 sequence (DNA): TGCGCCAGCAGCCCAAATCTCAGGGACTACCGCACAGATACGCAGTATTTT. The full variable domain, in which reference TRBV5-1 and TRBJ2-3 provide the parts outside the CDR3, is KAGVTQTPRYLIKTRGQQVTLSCSPISGHRSVSWYQQTPGQGLQFLFEYFSETQRNKGNFPGRFSGRQFSNSRSEMNVSTLELGDSALYLCASSPNLRDYRTDTQYFGPGTRLTVL.

The chain combines TRBV23-1 with TRBJ1-3; D might be TRBD1 (6 bases). Being an ORF, TRBV23-1 has a function that is uncertain. This CDR3 has 17 residues. Trimming shortened V by 4 bases and J by 0 bases, and 16 bases separated the two germline ends. This CDR3 reads CASSLRHRACSGNTIYF. CDR3 nucleotides: TGCGCCAGCAGTCTCCGGCACAGGGCCTGCTCTGGAAACACCATATATTTT.

CDR3 residues: CASSTRDRGRPAFGYTF. CDR3 bases: TGTGCCAGTAGTACCCGGGACAGGGGGCGTCCAGCTTTTGGCTACACCTTC. The chain employs TRBV19 and TRBJ1-2; the match to TRBD1 covers 12 bases. CDR1 and CDR2 from the germline V gene are LNHDA and SQIVND (reference sequence). The CDR3 extends over 17 amino acids. J gave up 7 bases and V 4 bases, and 13 bases lay outside the gene matches.

This rearrangement joins TRBV7-2 to TRBJ1-5; unclear D gene. CDR3 length: 15 residues. Trimming pared 0 bases from V and 6 bases from J, leaving 12 bases between. Germline values: CDR1 SGHTA, CDR2 FQGNSA. For the CDR3, the DNA is TGTGCCAGCAGCTTAGCGCAGAGGATAAGTCAGCCCCAGCATTTT. This encodes CASSLAQRISQPQHF. The full variable domain, with the rest looked up from reference TRBV7-2 and TRBJ1-5, is GAGVSQSPSNKVTEKGKDVELRCDPISGHTALYWYRQSLGQGLEFLIYFQGNSAPDKSGLPSDRFSAERTGGSVSTLTIQRTQQEDSAVYLCASSLAQRISQPQHFGDGTRLSIL.

This clone was seen a few times. The chain combines TRBV7-3 with TRBJ2-3, with 9 bases aligning to TRBD1. The CDR3 is made up of 16 amino acids. Germline assignment: CDR1 SGHTA and CDR2 FQGTGA. V gave up 6 bases and J gave up 3 bases; unmatched junction bases: 10. CDR3 bases: TGTGCCAGCAGTATTAGTCCGGGACAGGGTACAGATACGCAGTATTTT. Residues: CASSISPGQGTDTQYF. Full variable domain (rest looked up from reference TRBV7-3 and TRBJ2-3): GAGVSQTPSNKVTEKGKYVELRCDPISGHTALYWYRQSLGQGPEFLIYFQGTGAADDSGLPNDRFFAVRPEGSVSTLKIQRTERGDSAVYLCASSISPGQGTDTQYFGPGTRLTVL.

The V gene is TRBV2, the J gene TRBJ2-3, with 7 bases identical to TRBD2. Germline CDR1 SNHLY, CDR2 FYNNEI. This CDR3 is built from 14 residues. V shed 9 bases and J 1 base; nucleotides not matched to a gene: 7. The CDR3, as DNA: TGTGCCAGTCAGCGGCTAGCGGGCACAGATACGCAGTATTTT. Translating it yields CASQRLAGTDTQYF.

V usage is TRBV28 and J usage is TRBJ2-7; a weak D match, TRBD1 (6 bases). The CDR3 totals 12 residues. Trimming removed 4 bases from V and 5 bases from J, with 9 bases in between. CDR1 and CDR2 (germline): MDHEN, SYDVKM. The CDR3 DNA is TGTGCCAGCAGTTACAGGGTCAACGAGCAGTACTTC. As protein: CASSYRVNEQYF.

This chain uses TRBV7-3 with TRBJ1-1; D not resolved. The germline CDR1 and CDR2 sequences are SGHTA and FQGTGA. Deletions cut 6 bases from V and 2 bases from J, with 13 bases between. The length of the CDR3 is 14 residues. The CDR3 DNA reads TGTGCCAGCAGGGAGGGCACACCTAACACTGAAGCTTTCTTT. Protein sequence: CASREGTPNTEAFF.

V usage is TRBV6-5 and J usage is TRBJ2-3; D perhaps matches TRBD1 (6 bases). The CDR3 spans 15 residues. The germline V gene encodes CDR1 MNHEY and CDR2 SVGAGI. Between the trimmed V and J ends, which lost 5 bases and 7 bases, there was a span of 19 bases. CDR3 DNA sequence: TGTGCCAGCAGTAGACAGGAGCCCGGTGGACATACGCAGTATTTT. Encoded protein: CASSRQEPGGHTQYF.

V gene TRBV11-1 combines with J gene TRBJ2-7, with a tentative D call TRBD2 (5 bases). Per germline, CDR1 SGHAT and CDR2 FQDESV (reference sequence). The V gene lost 3 bases and the J gene lost 3 bases, with 15 bases spanning the gap. The CDR3 has 15 residues. The CDR3 coding sequence is TGTGCCAGCAGCTTCGGAGGAACTATTCGCTACGAGCAGTACTTC. It translates to CASSFGGTIRYEQYF.

The chain links TRBV7-9 to TRBJ2-2; 7 bases align to TRBD1. J lost 2 bases, V lost 5 bases, and 8 bases had no gene match. The CDR3 contains 16 residues. Germline assignment: CDR1 SEHNR and CDR2 FQNEAQ (reference sequence). CDR3 nucleotides: TGTGCCAGCAGCCGACCGGGACAGAGAAACACCGGGGAGCTGTTTTTT. It yields the protein CASSRPGQRNTGELFF.

The rearrangement uses TRBV11-2 and TRBJ2-2; D unresolved. Germline CDR1 and CDR2: SGHAT and FQNNGV. Trimming took 4 bases from V and 6 from J, leaving 6 bases between them. This CDR3 is 12 amino acids long. CDR3 residues: CASSWHPGELFF. The CDR3 nucleotides are TGTGCCAGCAGCTGGCACCCCGGGGAGCTGTTTTTT.

The rearrangement links TRBV27 to TRBJ1-5, with a possible D match to TRBD1 (5 bases). Per the germline V gene, CDR1 is MNHEY and CDR2 is SMNVEV (reference sequence). CDR3 length: 15 residues. The V gene lost 5 bases and the J gene lost 4 bases, with 15 bases spanning the gap. The CDR3, as DNA: TGTGCCAGCAGTCCCCGAGCCCAGGGAAATCAGCCCCAGCATTTT. Its protein is CASSPRAQGNQPQHF.

The chain combines TRBV6-2 or TRBV6-3 with TRBJ2-7; no clear D gene. Germline V gives CDR1 MNHEY, CDR2 SVGEGT. The germline V and J ends were trimmed by 2 bases and 3 bases, with 17 bases remaining between them. This CDR3 has 16 residues. The chain's CDR3 is CASSYPPPSFNYEQYF. Here the CDR3 DNA reads TGTGCCAGCAGTTACCCGCCCCCTAGTTTCAACTACGAGCAGTACTTC.

Note on this clone: Other DNA sequences from this sample encode an identical CDR3 as well. The J gene is TRBJ2-7, the V gene TRBV29-1; TRBD1 might be the D (6 bases). The germline CDR1 and CDR2 sequences are SQVTM and ANQGSEA. This CDR3 is built from 11 residues. V lost 6 bases and J 4 bases, leaving 10 bases between the germline ends. The CDR3 nucleotides are TGCAGCGTCGGGGACACTTACGAGCAGTACTTC. This gives the protein CSVGDTYEQYF.

The rearrangement links TRBV2 to TRBJ2-3; TRBD2 is a possible D gene (7 bases). This CDR3 contains 16 residues. V dropped 6 bases and J dropped 1 base, with 17 bases sitting between them. Germline-derived CDR1 and CDR2 are SNHLY and FYNNEI. CDR3 nucleotides: TGTGCCAGCAGCTGGGGGGCTAGCGGTGGCACAGATACGCAGTATTTT. Translated, it gives CASSWGASGGTDTQYF.

J is TRBJ1-6 and V is TRBV2, with TRBD1 identical over 7 bases. Germline assignment: CDR1 SNHLY and CDR2 FYNNEI. V lost 6 bases and J lost 4; bases outside the gene matches: 3. The CDR3 totals 14 residues. Here the CDR3 DNA reads TGTGCCAGCAGGGGACAGTCGTATAATTCACCCCTCCACTTT. Translation: CASRGQSYNSPLHF.

The rearrangement joins TRBV18 to TRBJ1-1; D gene ambiguous. In germline, CDR1 is KGHSH, CDR2 LQKENI. The CDR3 spans 14 residues. Trimming shortened V by 5 bases and J by 3 bases, and 13 bases separated the two germline ends. The CDR3 DNA reads TGTGCCAGCTCAGTACAGATCGCTTACACTGAAGCTTTCTTT. It encodes CASSVQIAYTEAFF. The full variable domain, with the rest looked up from reference TRBV18 and TRBJ1-1, is NAGVMQNPRHLVRRRGQEARLRCSPMKGHSHVYWYRQLPEEGLKFMVYLQKENIIDESGMPKERFSAEFPKEGPSILRIQQVVRGDSAAYFCASSVQIAYTEAFFGQGTRLTVV.

The chain links TRBV11-2 to TRBJ1-6; 7 bases match TRBD1. Germline V lookup: CDR1 SGHAT, CDR2 FQNNGV. This CDR3 has 15 amino acids. The ends lost 5 bases at V and 3 bases at J; junction bases unmatched: 4. Written as DNA, the CDR3 is TGTGCCAGCAGCCCCGGGACAGTCTATAATTCACCCCTCCACTTT. Its translation: CASSPGTVYNSPLHF.

V gene TRBV28 combines with J gene TRBJ2-2; no clear D gene. Germline V gene data show CDR1 as MDHEN and CDR2 as SYDVKM. The CDR3 runs 17 residues. The V gene lost 6 bases and the J gene lost 4 bases, with 21 bases spanning the gap. The CDR3 protein is CASSSNEPTLFTGELFF. In DNA, the CDR3 is TGTGCCAGCAGCTCAAATGAACCGACACTTTTCACCGGGGAGCTGTTTTTT.

The gene calls are TRBV2 and TRBJ1-6, with 11 nucleotides matching TRBD1. CDR1 SNHLY and CDR2 FYNNEI come from the germline V gene. This CDR3 is 14 amino acids long. Germline trimming cut 6 bases from V and 8 bases from J; bases unmatched to any gene: 3. The CDR3 here is CASRDRGRYSPLHF. CDR3 DNA sequence: TGTGCCAGCAGGGACAGGGGGCGGTATTCACCCCTCCACTTT. Full variable domain (rest looked up from reference TRBV2 and TRBJ1-6): EPEVTQTPSHQVTQMGQEVILRCVPISNHLYFYWYRQILGQKVEFLVSFYNNEISEKSEIFDDQFSVERPDGSNFTLKIRSTKLEDSAMYFCASRDRGRYSPLHFGNGTRLTVT.

The table lists this clone with a count of one. The chain links TRBV5-1 to TRBJ2-7; 7 positions agree with TRBD2. V gave up 2 bases and J gave up 2 bases; unmatched junction bases: 7. Germline loops: CDR1 SGHRS, CDR2 YFSETQ. The length of the CDR3 is 15 residues. This CDR3 reads CASSFPPGGPYEQYF. CDR3 DNA: TGCGCCAGCAGCTTCCCGCCGGGGGGACCCTACGAGCAGTACTTC.

The CDR3 DNA is TGCAGCGTCGGACCCGGGGATGAGCAGTTCTTC. Its translation is CSVGPGDEQFF. V gene TRBV29-1 combines with J gene TRBJ2-1, with TRBD2 as a possible D gene (5 bases). Looked up from germline, CDR1 is SQVTM and CDR2 is ANQGSEA. The germline V and J ends were trimmed by 6 bases and 8 bases, with 11 bases remaining between them. This CDR3 has 11 amino acids.

J is TRBJ1-1 and V is TRBV5-1; TRBD1 is a possible D gene (5 bases). This CDR3 is 12 amino acids long. V gave up 3 bases and J gave up 6 bases, with 9 bases separating them. Germline V gives CDR1 SGHRS, CDR2 YFSETQ. CDR3 nucleotides: TGCGCCAGCAGCTGGGGGGAGGCTGAAGCTTTCTTT. It is translated as CASSWGEAEAFF.

The V and J genes are TRBV7-8 and TRBJ1-2; 8 nucleotides match TRBD1. This CDR3 spans 17 amino acids. Germline V gene data show CDR1 as SGHVS and CDR2 as FQNEAQ. Trimming removed 5 bases from V and 3 bases from J; junction bases left unmatched: 14. Here the CDR3 DNA reads TGTGCCAGCAGCGTACGGACAGGGTGGGAAGCGGACTATGGCTACACCTTC. Residues: CASSVRTGWEADYGYTF.

The rearrangement joins TRBV7-9 to TRBJ1-1, with TRBD1 as a possible D gene (6 bases). Germline assignment: CDR1 SEHNR and CDR2 FQNEAQ (reference sequence). V was shortened by 2 bases and J by 1 base, with 17 bases between the two germline ends. The CDR3 has 17 residues. CDR3 amino acids: CASSLIGAGAKNTEAFF. For the CDR3, the DNA is TGTGCCAGCAGCTTAATAGGGGCAGGGGCGAAGAACACTGAAGCTTTCTTT.